The sequence of this TCR beta chain was determined in a study of cytomegalovirus exposure and HLA in healthy donors. With respect to this clone: Antigen unknown. At one end, the junction sequence differs from germline, possibly due to a read error.

PCR employed 60 Vbeta and 13 Jbeta primers. The method was immunoSEQ multiplex PCR; TCRdb's version includes in-frame clones alone and lacks a portion of them. The sample includes over 150,000 clones, 77% seen only once; the top ten take more than 3%. Germline V lookup: CDR1 SGHRS, CDR2 YFSETQ. This CDR3 region has 14 residues. Study-wide points: The authors assumed roughly uniform sequencing depth across donors for presence/absence analyses.

The TCR was taken from a woman aged 55 to 70 in good health and CMV-seropositive. The V and J genes are TRBV5-1 and TRBJ2-3; 8 bases align to TRBD2. Sample: PBMCs. CDR3 sequence: CASSLGLIAGLLHF. The CDR3 bases are TGCGCCAGCAGCTTGGGCCTTATAGCGGGACTCCTGCATTTT.